Presented here are 17 T cell receptor beta chains from one specimen sequenced in a study of cytomegalovirus exposure and HLA in healthy donors. 13 Jbeta primers and 60 Vbeta primers were used for the PCR. Produced via immunoSEQ multiplex PCR; TCRdb's table is partial and in-frame only. The repertoire holds 130,000 to 150,000 clones, with 75% to 90% as singletons. The material sequenced was PBMCs. The receptors shown here come from a man in his forties or fifties in good health and CMV-seronegative.

This clone was recorded only once. The CDR3 does not end in the conserved phenylalanine or tryptophan, so this is likely a read error. It is unclear where the CDR3 begins or ends on the DNA, so no DNA is shown, and the CDR3 is as TCRdb lists it. CDR3 sequence: CASSSHLSGGAFVI. The chain recombines TRBV19 with TRBJ2-7; the table names TRBD2, a call not compared with the DNA. The CDR3 numbers 14 amino acids, ends counted. Germline CDR1 is LNHDA and CDR2 is SQIVND (reference sequence).

The chain combines TRBV9 with TRBJ1-1, with TRBD1 matching over 7 bases. V lost 4 bases and J lost 2; bases outside the gene matches: 8. Germline V gene sequence: CDR1 SGDLS, CDR2 YYNGEE. CDR3 length: 15 residues. CDR3 DNA sequence: TGTGCCAGCAGCCCCCGGAAAGGGGGCAACACTGAAGCTTTCTTT. Translated: CASSPRKGGNTEAFF.

Comments on this clone: At one end the junction does not follow the germline gene, possibly because of a read error. The V call is TRBV7-7, the J call TRBJ2-1, with TRBD1 matching over 7 bases. This CDR3 contains 15 residues. CDR1 and CDR2 (germline): SSHAT, FNYEAQ (reference sequence). CDR3 nucleotides: TGTGCTAGCAGCTCGGGACAGAGACACCTCAATGAGCAGTTCTTC. This sequence encodes CASSSGQRHLNEQFF.

V usage is TRBV7-2 and J usage is TRBJ1-6, with D unresolved. Germline V gene lookup returns CDR1 SGHTA and CDR2 FQGNSA. V was pared by 5 bases and J by 6 bases, with 8 bases between. The CDR3 has 13 residues. This CDR3 is CASSPPPNSPLHF. The CDR3 nucleotides read TGTGCCAGCAGCCCTCCCCCTAATTCACCCCTCCACTTT.

The genes are TRBV2 and TRBJ2-1; 8 bases line up with TRBD2. The trim removed 2 bases at V and 7 bases at J, leaving 7 bases unmatched. CDR3 length equals 15 residues. CDR1 and CDR2 from the germline V gene are SNHLY and FYNNEI. The CDR3 region is CASSERAGGFNEQFF. Written as DNA, the CDR3 is TGTGCCAGCAGTGAACGGGCGGGGGGTTTTAATGAGCAGTTCTTC.

The J gene is TRBJ2-7, the V gene TRBV7-9; TRBD2 aligns across 11 bases. CDR1 and CDR2 from the germline V gene are SEHNR and FQNEAQ (reference sequence). Trimming removed 5 bases from V and 3 bases from J; junction bases left unmatched: 6. The CDR3 loop spans 15 amino acids. CDR3 sequence: CASSPGLAGHYEQYF. The CDR3 nucleotides are TGTGCCAGCAGCCCTGGACTAGCGGGCCACTACGAGCAGTACTTC. The full variable domain, rest sourced from reference TRBV7-9 and TRBJ2-7, is DTGVSQNPRHKITKRGQNVTFRCDPISEHNRLYWYRQTLGQGPEFLTYFQNEAQLEKSRLLSDRFSAERPKGSFSTLEIQRTEQGDSAMYLCASSPGLAGHYEQYFGPGTRLTVT.

This chain links TRBV6-5 with TRBJ1-3; TRBD1 aligns across 9 bases. CDR3 length: 14 amino acids. Germline-derived CDR1 and CDR2 are MNHEY and SVGAGI. Trimming took 8 bases from V and 4 from J; bases not matched to a gene: 6. The CDR3 here is CASGWDRAGNTIYF. CDR3 DNA sequence: TGTGCCAGCGGATGGGACAGGGCCGGAAACACCATATATTTT.

This clone turned up a few times. The V call is TRBV30, the J call TRBJ1-1; D call uncertain. The CDR3 has 12 amino acids. The germline V gene has CDR1 GTSNPN and CDR2 SVGIG (reference sequence). The V gene lost 0 bases and the J gene lost 6 bases, with 8 bases spanning the gap. CDR3 residues: CAWSVQQPEAFF. The CDR3 region has the DNA TGTGCCTGGAGTGTACAACAACCTGAAGCTTTCTTT. Based on the CDR3 plus reference TRBV30 and TRBJ1-1, the full variable domain is SQTIHQWPATLVQPVGSPLSLECTVEGTSNPNLYWYRQAAGRGLQLLFYSVGIGQISSEVPQNLSASRPQDRQFILSSKKLLLSDSGFYLCAWSVQQPEAFFGQGTRLTVV.

The genes are TRBV7-3 and TRBJ1-1; 10 bases map to TRBD1. Germline V gene data show CDR1 as SGHTA and CDR2 as FQGTGA. The CDR3 has 15 amino acids. After removal of 6 bases from V and 1 base from J, the junction contained 5 bases not matched to a gene. The CDR3 nucleotides read TGTGCCAGCAGTCCCGGACAGGGGGGGAACACTGAAGCTTTCTTT. It is translated as CASSPGQGGNTEAFF.

V and J are TRBV11-2 and TRBJ1-6, with D possibly matching TRBD1 (6 bases). This CDR3 comprises 14 residues. From germline, CDR1 is SGHAT and CDR2 FQNNGV. V was clipped by 2 bases and J by 7 bases, with 9 bases between them. The CDR3 spells CASSLTGKNSPLHF. The CDR3 DNA follows: TGTGCCAGCAGCTTAACAGGGAAAAATTCACCCCTCCACTTT.

The genes are TRBV19 and TRBJ2-5; 8 bases are a match to TRBD2. Germline V gives CDR1 LNHDA, CDR2 SQIVND (reference sequence). V was clipped by 5 bases and J by 2 bases; unmatched bases: 7. The CDR3 loop spans 15 amino acids. The CDR3 coding sequence is TGTGCCAGTAGTCCGACAGCGGGGGCTCAAGAGACCCAGTACTTC. Amino acids: CASSPTAGAQETQYF. The complete variable domain, with remaining parts taken from reference TRBV19 and TRBJ2-5, reads DGGITQSPKYLFRKEGQNVTLSCEQNLNHDAMYWYRQDPGQGLRLIYYSQIVNDFQKGDIAEGYSVSREKKESFPLTVTSAQKNPTAFYLCASSPTAGAQETQYFGPGTRLLVL.

In DNA form, the CDR3 reads TGTGCCAGCAGTCAGCGAAGCATGAACACTGAAGCTTTCTTT. It codes for CASSQRSMNTEAFF. The genes are TRBV28 and TRBJ1-1; D call uncertain. The CDR3 runs to 14 residues. Germline V CDR1 and CDR2: MDHEN, SYDVKM. V lost 5 bases to trimming and J lost 0 bases, with 10 bases between them.

The rearrangement links TRBV15 to TRBJ2-3; D possibly corresponds to TRBD1 (6 bases). V gave up 8 bases and J gave up 2 bases, with 14 bases separating them. Looked up from germline, CDR1 is LNHNV and CDR2 is YYDKDF (reference sequence). The CDR3 runs to 14 residues. The CDR3 sequence is CATRQAPLTDTQYF. The DNA for the CDR3 is TGTGCCACCCGACAGGCACCCCTCACAGATACGCAGTATTTT.

This rearrangement joins TRBV14 to TRBJ1-2; D is possibly TRBD1 (5 bases). The V end was cut by 5 bases, the J end by 7 bases, with 11 bases between. The CDR3 contains 12 residues. Germline V gene sequence: CDR1 SGHDN, CDR2 FVKESK. Here the CDR3 DNA reads TGTGCCAGCAGCGGAAGCAGGGTTGGCTACACCTTC. Encoded protein: CASSGSRVGYTF.

V usage is TRBV28 and J usage is TRBJ1-4; 7 bases line up with TRBD1. The CDR3 is made up of 16 amino acids. J gave up 5 bases and V 4 bases, and 10 bases lay outside the gene matches. Looked up from germline, CDR1 is MDHEN and CDR2 is SYDVKM. CDR3 nucleotide sequence: TGTGCCAGCAGTTCCCCTAGGGGGCCCGAAAATGAAAAACTGTTTTTT. Protein product: CASSSPRGPENEKLFF.

The CDR3 loop is CASSPPGVGYGYTF. DNA for the CDR3: TGTGCCAGCAGTCCGCCAGGGGTTGGCTATGGCTACACCTTC. The chain employs TRBV27 and TRBJ1-2; tentative D call: TRBD1 (6 bases). Trimming took off 5 bases at V and 4 bases at J, with 14 bases between the two ends. The CDR3 contains 14 residues. In germline, CDR1 is MNHEY, CDR2 SMNVEV (reference sequence).

V usage is TRBV27 and J usage is TRBJ2-3; 10 positions match TRBD2. The CDR3 loop spans 16 amino acids. Unmatched junction bases numbered 7, after V lost 5 bases and J lost 2 bases. CDR1 is MNHEY and CDR2 is SMNVEV in the germline V gene (reference sequence). CDR3 nucleotide sequence: TGTGCCAGCAGTCCGATAGCGGGGGGACACACAGATACGCAGTATTTT. Translated, it gives CASSPIAGGHTDTQYF.